The 23 T cell receptor beta chains reported below all come from one sample, sequenced in a study of breast tumors, draining lymph nodes, adjacent tissues. Breast cancer patients provided tissue from their axillary draining lymph nodes. TCRdb passed the multiplex PCR reads through MiXCR, listing each CDR3 protein once. Counted here are approximately 210,000 distinct CDR3 sequences, 32% occurring once; the ten biggest clones make up approximately 1.4%. Sequencing was performed on axillary lymph node tissue. These receptors originate from a female donor with breast cancer. Some clones in this sample may be carry-over from other donors' samples.

This clonotype appeared many times. V gene TRBV4-1 combines with J gene TRBJ2-1, with a possible D match to TRBD2 (5 bases). Trimming left V 4 bases short and J 4 bases short, with 14 bases between. Germline V gives CDR1 MGHRA, CDR2 YSYEKL. This CDR3 has 15 residues. The CDR3 nucleotides read TGCGCCAGCAGCCCCCAGCGGAGCAAATACAATGAGCAGTTCTTC. Protein: CASSPQRSKYNEQFF.

The chain uses TRBV6-4 and TRBJ2-1, with unresolved D. There are 16 residues in the CDR3. The germline V and J ends were trimmed by 3 bases and 6 bases, with 18 bases remaining between them. Germline V CDR1 and CDR2: MRHNA, SNTAGT. DNA of the CDR3: TGTGCCAGCAGTGAACAGTCGAACACCGGGCGCAATGAGCAGTTCTTC. The encoded protein is CASSEQSNTGRNEQFF.

The rearrangement uses TRBV28 and TRBJ1-2, with unresolved D. V lost 10 bases and J 4 bases, leaving 13 bases between the germline ends. The CDR3 extends over 12 amino acids. Germline V gene data show CDR1 as MDHEN and CDR2 as SYDVKM. The CDR3 coding sequence is TGTGCCACGAGACCCATTCTCTATGGCTACACCTTC. This translates into CATRPILYGYTF.

The table lists this clonotype with many counts. This sequence joins TRBV7-8 and TRBJ2-1, with TRBD2 identical over 10 bases. Losses at the gene ends were 0 bases for V and 6 bases for J; bases not matched to a gene: 20. CDR3 length equals 21 residues. Germline V CDR1 and CDR2: SGHVS, FQNEAQ. In DNA form, the CDR3 reads TGTGCCAGCAGCTTAGCCCGGAGATACCAGAGAGCGGGAGGGCCTAGCAATGAGCAGTTCTTC. This codes for CASSLARRYQRAGGPSNEQFF. Combining the CDR3 with reference TRBV7-8 and TRBJ2-1 gives the whole variable domain GAGVSQSPRYKVAKRGQDVALRCDPISGHVSLFWYQQALGQGPEFLTYFQNEAQLDKSGLPSDRFFAERPEGSVSTLKIQRTQQEDSAVYLCASSLARRYQRAGGPSNEQFFGPGTRLTVL.

This clonotype was seen many times. The chain joins TRBV5-1 to TRBJ2-3, with D possibly being TRBD1 or TRBD2 (6 bases each). V was shortened by 0 bases and J by 4 bases, with 15 bases between the two germline ends. Germline V gives CDR1 SGHRS, CDR2 YFSETQ. The CDR3 runs 16 residues. CDR3 in amino acids: CASSLAILEGADTQYF. The CDR3 DNA is TGCGCCAGCAGCTTGGCAATATTGGAGGGGGCAGATACGCAGTATTTT.

V usage is TRBV7-9 and J usage is TRBJ1-6; D may be TRBD1 (5 bases). Germline loops: CDR1 SEHNR, CDR2 FQNEAQ (reference sequence). V lost 4 bases and J 10 bases, leaving 17 bases between the germline ends. CDR3 size: 15 residues. The CDR3 region has the DNA TGTGCCAGCAGCTCCTCCGGCCAGGGCCACTCACCCCTCCACTTT. This gives the protein CASSSSGQGHSPLHF.

This clonotype was observed at least ten times. V usage is TRBV6-5 and J usage is TRBJ1-5; D might be TRBD1 (6 bases). The V and J ends lost 4 bases and 2 bases respectively, with 15 bases between them. CDR1 and CDR2 from the germline V gene are MNHEY and SVGAGI. The CDR3 contains 16 residues. This chain's CDR3 is CASSSFSTGGNQPQHF. CDR3 in DNA: TGTGCCAGCAGTTCCTTCTCGACAGGTGGCAATCAGCCCCAGCATTTT.

This chain connects TRBV5-5 to TRBJ1-2; 8 positions agree with TRBD1. CDR1 and CDR2 from the germline V gene are SGHKS and YYEKEE (reference sequence). The CDR3 is 16 amino acids. With 4 bases clipped from V and 3 bases from J, the junction kept 11 bases outside the gene matches. The CDR3, as DNA: TGTGCCAGCAGCCAAGATGGGCCAGGGGGCGACTATGGCTACACCTTC. It is translated as CASSQDGPGGDYGYTF. Full variable domain (missing parts from reference TRBV5-5 and TRBJ1-2): DAGVTQSPTHLIKTRGQQVTLRCSPISGHKSVSWYQQVLGQGPQFIFQYYEKEERGRGNFPDRFSARQFPNYSSELNVNALLLGDSALYLCASSQDGPGGDYGYTFGSGTRLTVV.

This clonotype was seen repeatedly, ten times or more. This chain links TRBV24-1 with TRBJ2-1, with 10 bases that match TRBD2. The CDR3 sequence is 13 residues long. With 7 bases clipped from V and 9 bases from J, the junction kept 5 bases outside the gene matches. Germline lookup yields CDR1 KGHDR and CDR2 SFDVKD. CDR3 DNA: TGTGCCACCAGCTCTAGCGGGAGCTTTGAGCAGTTCTTC. Encoded protein: CATSSSGSFEQFF.

This clonotype appeared many times. This chain joins TRBV30 and TRBJ1-2; D gene ambiguous. Trimming shortened V by 2 bases and J by 2 bases, and 12 bases separated the two germline ends. Germline CDR1 and CDR2: GTSNPN and SVGIG (reference sequence). This CDR3 spans 14 amino acids. CDR3 loop: CAWSLGGLNYGYTF. CDR3 coding DNA: TGTGCCTGGAGTCTTGGCGGGTTAAACTATGGCTACACCTTC.

About this clonotype itself: A much bigger clone sits one base away, suggesting this may be a read error. The V call is TRBV7-3, the J call TRBJ2-1, with 9 bases that match TRBD2. This CDR3 is built from 15 residues. Germline lookup yields CDR1 SGHTA and CDR2 FQGTGA. The CDR3 nucleotides are TGTGCCAGCAGCGCACGAAAAAGCGGGAGGACCGAGCAGCTCTTC. It is translated as CASSARKSGRTEQLF.

The chain joins TRBV28 to TRBJ1-2; 7 bases are a match to TRBD1. Trimming cost V 5 bases and J 6 bases; bases outside gene matches: 6. CDR3 length equals 13 residues. Per germline, CDR1 MDHEN and CDR2 SYDVKM. The CDR3 region is CASSHDRVDGYTF. The CDR3, as DNA: TGTGCCAGCAGTCACGACAGGGTTGATGGCTACACCTTC.

This clonotype was detected ten times or more. The gene calls are TRBV12-3 or TRBV12-4 and TRBJ2-7; D gene ambiguous. V gave up 5 bases and J gave up 4 bases, with 9 bases separating them. The CDR3 spans 12 residues. DNA of the CDR3: TGTGCCAGCAGTCCCCAGCTATACGAGCAGTACTTC. Its protein product is CASSPQLYEQYF.

The chain has TRBV7-8 and TRBJ2-5; D is perhaps TRBD1 or TRBD2 (6 bases each). V gave up 3 bases and J gave up 2 bases, with 19 bases separating them. This CDR3 is 17 amino acids long. Germline V lookup: CDR1 SGHVS, CDR2 FQNEAQ. CDR3 sequence: CASSFRGLARVQETQYF. CDR3 nucleotide sequence: TGTGCCAGCAGCTTTCGGGGGCTAGCGCGGGTACAAGAGACCCAGTACTTC.

This clonotype appeared many times. This chain joins TRBV9 and TRBJ2-1; D gene unclear. CDR3 length: 15 residues. Germline CDR1 is SGDLS and CDR2 is YYNGEE. V dropped 0 bases and J dropped 2 bases, with 9 bases sitting between them. Here the CDR3 DNA reads TGTGCCAGCAGCGTAGCCCCGAACCCCTACAATGAGCAGTTCTTC. Its translation is CASSVAPNPYNEQFF.

The gene calls are TRBV11-2 and TRBJ2-3; a possible D gene is TRBD2 (5 bases). CDR1 is SGHAT, CDR2 FQNNGV, per germline. Trimming took off 2 bases at V and 11 bases at J, with 17 bases between the two ends. This CDR3 is built from 14 residues. The CDR3 loop reads CASSLFTGSHEQYF. DNA for the CDR3: TGTGCCAGCAGCTTATTTACGGGGAGCCATGAGCAGTATTTT. The variable domain in full, with the rest retrieved from reference TRBV11-2 and TRBJ2-3, is EAGVAQSPRYKIIEKRQSVAFWCNPISGHATLYWYQQILGQGPKLLIQFQNNGVVDDSQLPKDRFSAERLKGVDSTLKIQPAKLEDSAVYLCASSLFTGSHEQYFGPGTRLTVL.

This clonotype has a count of ten or more. This chain joins TRBV7-9 and TRBJ2-5; 9 positions match TRBD1. The V gene end was trimmed by 4 bases and the J gene end by 5 bases; junction bases not matched to a gene: 11. This CDR3 has 16 amino acids. Germline CDR1 reads SEHNR; CDR2 reads FQNEAQ (reference sequence). The CDR3 region is CASSSTPTGGRETQYF. The CDR3 bases are TGTGCCAGCAGCTCCACTCCGACAGGGGGGAGGGAGACCCAGTACTTC.

This clonotype was detected ten times or more. The genes are TRBV24-1 and TRBJ2-4, with D perhaps matching TRBD2 (6 bases). Trimming removed 4 bases at V and 0 bases at J, with 15 bases between. Germline V gives CDR1 KGHDR, CDR2 SFDVKD. This CDR3 has 17 residues. In DNA, the CDR3 is TGTGCCACCAGTGAAATTCGAGGGAGGTTAGCCAAAAACATTCAGTACTTC. It is translated as CATSEIRGRLAKNIQYF.

In this sample, this clonotype turned up many times. V usage is TRBV28 and J usage is TRBJ2-5, with a weak D call TRBD1 (5 bases). V lost 3 bases and J 7 bases, leaving 15 bases between the germline ends. CDR3 length: 14 amino acids. In germline, CDR1 is MDHEN, CDR2 SYDVKM. The CDR3 sequence is CASSLAEGRGTQYF. Here the CDR3 DNA reads TGTGCCAGCAGTTTGGCCGAAGGAAGGGGGACCCAGTACTTC.

This clonotype was picked up a small number of times. With a much larger clone just one base away, this may be a read error. This chain links TRBV20-1 with TRBJ2-1; 7 bases map to TRBD2. The CDR3 totals 14 residues. Germline V gene lookup returns CDR1 DFQATT and CDR2 SNEGSKA (reference sequence). CDR3 region: CSASRGSSYTEQFF. CDR3 sequence (DNA): TGCAGTGCTAGTCGCGGGAGCTCCTACACTGAGCAGTTCTTC.

This clonotype was picked up a small number of times. The CDR3 region has the DNA TGTGCCAGCAGCTTTAGATGGGTGGCTAGCGGGAGGAGCTCCTACAATGAGCAGTTCTTC. Protein product: CASSFRWVASGRSSYNEQFF. The chain joins TRBV5-6 to TRBJ2-1; 11 bases map to TRBD2. This CDR3 is 20 amino acids long. Germline V CDR1 and CDR2: SGHDT, YYEEEE. The V and J ends lost 2 bases and 0 bases, in that order; junction bases with no gene match: 13.

This clonotype was observed a few times. One base away lies a much larger clone, so this may be a sequencing read error. The V gene is TRBV20-1, the J gene TRBJ2-1, with D possibly matching TRBD2 (7 bases). This CDR3 is 11 amino acids long. CDR1 is DFQATT, CDR2 SNEGSKA, per germline (reference sequence). CDR3 in DNA: TGCAGTGCTAGAGTCGGGGGGCCTCAGTCCTTC. It codes for CSARVGGPQSF.

This clonotype has a count of ten or more. The chain has TRBV29-1 and TRBJ2-1; D is ambiguous. Germline assignment: CDR1 SQVTM and CDR2 ANQGSEA. The V gene lost 5 bases and the J gene lost 9 bases, with 11 bases spanning the gap. The CDR3 is 11 amino acids. The CDR3 spells CSVYFAIEQFF. The CDR3, as DNA: TGCAGCGTTTATTTTGCTATTGAGCAGTTCTTC.